These 8 T cell receptor beta chains came from one sample sequenced in a study of lymphopenia after photon versus proton radiotherapy (dated by TCRdb to the late 2010s). Libraries came from the immunoSEQ multiplex PCR assay. TCRdb took this table from immuneACCESS and kept in-frame rearrangements with V and J called. Such tables lack part of the clones; where checked against another copy, unresolved V genes explain under half of the gap, and the rest is unexplained. The sample records roughly 25,000 clones, around 90% of which are singletons. 0.81% of the sample is held by the ten biggest clonotypes. Material: peripheral blood, obtained from a patient treated with photon-based radiotherapy. The receptors were gathered from a woman between 45 and 60 years old with cholangiocarcinoma.

The chain joins TRBV4-3 to TRBJ1-2; TRBD1 matches 10 bases. V shed 1 base and J 4 bases; nucleotides not matched to a gene: 3. The CDR3 length is 15 residues. Germline-derived CDR1 and CDR2 are LGHNA and YSLEER. The CDR3 bases are TGCGCCAGCAGCCAAGCGGGGACAGGGGTCTATGGCTACACCTTC. As protein: CASSQAGTGVYGYTF.

The chain recombines TRBV18 with TRBJ2-2; the D is unclear. This CDR3 spans 15 amino acids. Looked up from germline, CDR1 is KGHSH and CDR2 is LQKENI. V lost 0 bases and J lost 8, with 13 bases in between. The CDR3 protein is CASSPPGQPAGELFF. CDR3 coding DNA: TGTGCCAGCTCACCACCGGGTCAGCCGGCGGGGGAGCTGTTTTTT. The variable domain in full, with the rest retrieved from reference TRBV18 and TRBJ2-2, is NAGVMQNPRHLVRRRGQEARLRCSPMKGHSHVYWYRQLPEEGLKFMVYLQKENIIDESGMPKERFSAEFPKEGPSILRIQQVVRGDSAAYFCASSPPGQPAGELFFGEGSRLTVL.

The gene calls are TRBV5-1 and TRBJ1-4; D might be TRBD1 (6 bases). Between the trimmed V and J ends, which lost 0 bases and 8 bases, there was a span of 14 bases. The length of the CDR3 is 15 residues. Looked up from germline, CDR1 is SGHRS and CDR2 is YFSETQ. CDR3 region: CASSLGAGDWEKLFF. The CDR3 coding sequence is TGCGCCAGCAGCTTGGGGGCAGGGGATTGGGAAAAACTGTTTTTT.

This chain links TRBV19 with TRBJ2-3, with D unresolved. The CDR3 runs 14 residues. Germline values: CDR1 LNHDA, CDR2 SQIVND (reference sequence). Trimming removed 1 base from V and 0 bases from J, with 5 bases in between. This CDR3 reads CASSIGLSTDTQYF. The CDR3 DNA reads as TGTGCCAGTAGTATAGGGCTCAGCACAGATACGCAGTATTTT.

The chain employs TRBV18 and TRBJ1-5; D remains ambiguous. Germline CDR1 reads KGHSH; CDR2 reads LQKENI. This CDR3 is built from 16 residues. Trimming removed 3 bases at V and 5 bases at J, with 17 bases between. The CDR3 nucleotides are TGTGCCAGCTCACCCTCGACATCCACGGAATATCAGCCCCAGCATTTT. This encodes CASSPSTSTEYQPQHF. Combining the CDR3 with reference TRBV18 and TRBJ1-5 gives the whole variable domain NAGVMQNPRHLVRRRGQEARLRCSPMKGHSHVYWYRQLPEEGLKFMVYLQKENIIDESGMPKERFSAEFPKEGPSILRIQQVVRGDSAAYFCASSPSTSTEYQPQHFGDGTRLSIL.

In this sample, this clone turned up a few times. This chain joins TRBV4-3 and TRBJ1-6; the match to TRBD1 covers 7 bases. The CDR3 extends over 16 amino acids. J gave up 6 bases and V 4 bases, and 9 bases lay outside the gene matches. Germline values: CDR1 LGHNA, CDR2 YSLEER. The CDR3 sequence is CASSPRGRGANSPLHF. CDR3 in DNA: TGCGCCAGCAGCCCCCGAGGCAGGGGGGCTAATTCACCCCTCCACTTT.

The rearrangement uses TRBV11-3 and TRBJ1-1; possibly TRBD1 for D (5 bases). This CDR3 contains 13 residues. V shed 2 bases and J shed 7 bases, with 11 bases lying between them. CDR1 SGHNT and CDR2 YENEEA come from the germline V gene. CDR3 sequence reads: CASSLSLQGEAFF. The CDR3 DNA reads as TGTGCCAGCAGCTTAAGCCTGCAGGGTGAAGCTTTCTTT.

The chain combines TRBV19 with TRBJ2-2, with a tentative D call TRBD2 (6 bases). Germline V gene lookup returns CDR1 LNHDA and CDR2 SQIVND (reference sequence). The CDR3 runs 15 residues. Trimming left V 3 bases short and J 7 bases short, with 15 bases between. The DNA for the CDR3 is TGTGCCAGTAGTATGGGGCTAGCGCTAGGCGGGGAGCTGTTTTTT. Translating it yields CASSMGLALGGELFF.